These T cell receptor beta chains were read from a single sample in a study of blood T cell repertoires in COVID-19. Measured with immunoSEQ multiplex PCR; TCRdb has only the in-frame clones, and not every one. The sample lists roughly 570,000 clones; approximately 88% were seen once. The sequenced material came from peripheral blood. Receptors originate from a woman between 50 and 59 years old with COVID-19, enrolled during active disease. Both conserved end residues are part of each CDR3.

J gene	V gene	CDR3 protein
TRBJ1-3	TRBV3-1/TRBV3-2	CASSPFENRARNTIYF
TRBJ1-2	TRBV2	CASSEVTGRNYGYTF
TRBJ2-5	TRBV7-2	CASSSAEEIQETQYF
TRBJ2-2	TRBV28	CASFLGAGDGGELFF
TRBJ1-5	TRBV29-1	CSVAGESSQPQHF
TRBJ2-1	TRBV11-3	CASTISGEGEQFF
TRBJ1-4	TRBV9	CASSVAGDTNEKLFF
TRBJ1-1	TRBV6-1	CASTLQENTEAFF
TRBJ1-6	TRBV18	CASSPPLGTGGSPLHF
TRBJ2-4	TRBV19	CASSGWGHGPKNIQYF
TRBJ1-1	TRBV19	CASSTSGWNTEAFF
TRBJ1-4	TRBV19	CASGETGLNEKLFF
TRBJ2-3	TRBV19	CASSIDSRGTDTQYF
TRBJ2-7	TRBV14	CASSPLRRTYEQYF
TRBJ1-2	TRBV10-3	CAISEGSQYTF
TRBJ2-3	TRBV3-1/TRBV3-2	CASSLSGGSTDTQYF
TRBJ2-1	TRBV21-1	CASSKSPRGPGEQFF
TRBJ1-1	TRBV12-3/TRBV12-4	CASSLKGVTEAFF
TRBJ2-6	TRBV5-1	CASSPRRELRGTRGANVLTF
TRBJ2-1	TRBV27	CASSLSSLNEQFF
TRBJ2-7	TRBV27	CASSRDSFPYEQYF
TRBJ2-6	TRBV7-9	CASSLGANRDSGANVLTF
TRBJ1-4	TRBV7-9	CASSFSGAGGNEKLFF
TRBJ1-2	TRBV4-2	CASSPMIYRAGYGYTF